This entry features one TCR beta chain sequence. The antigen remains undetermined. This CDR3 fails to terminate in the conserved phenylalanine or tryptophan, so it likely reflects a read error. The source of the sample is a study of neurological immune-mediated disorders. Study-level points and caveats: The most TCR clonal expansion was seen in HTLV-1-associated myelopathy, whereas the least was seen in multiple sclerosis, below the level in healthy controls.

The V end lost 1 base, the J end lost 3 bases, and 13 bases lay between the germline ends. This CDR3 has 15 amino acids. Germline V gene lookup returns CDR1 SGHVS and CDR2 FQNEAQ. The making of cDNA relied on 5'RACE with 10-nucleotide random UMIs. Over 190 million TCR-beta sequences (from 15-18 subjects) were yielded by each sequencing run. TCRdb redid the calling of the 5' RACE reads with MiXCR, one entry per CDR3 protein. This sample yields 20,000 or so distinct CDR3 sequences, of which approximately 6.8% are seen a single time; 17% belongs to the top ten. The sorted libraries started from under 1.2 million CD4+ or CD8+ T cells.

The chain has TRBV7-8 and TRBJ2-7; D remains ambiguous. The source of this sequence is a woman aged 25-40 years with HTLV-1-associated myelopathy (HAM/TSP). Material for sequencing was CD8+ T cells from blood. Here the CDR3 reads CASSLVGVVSYEQYL. The CDR3 nucleotides read TGTGCCAGCAGCTTAGTAGGAGTGGTTAGCTACGAGCAGTACTTA.